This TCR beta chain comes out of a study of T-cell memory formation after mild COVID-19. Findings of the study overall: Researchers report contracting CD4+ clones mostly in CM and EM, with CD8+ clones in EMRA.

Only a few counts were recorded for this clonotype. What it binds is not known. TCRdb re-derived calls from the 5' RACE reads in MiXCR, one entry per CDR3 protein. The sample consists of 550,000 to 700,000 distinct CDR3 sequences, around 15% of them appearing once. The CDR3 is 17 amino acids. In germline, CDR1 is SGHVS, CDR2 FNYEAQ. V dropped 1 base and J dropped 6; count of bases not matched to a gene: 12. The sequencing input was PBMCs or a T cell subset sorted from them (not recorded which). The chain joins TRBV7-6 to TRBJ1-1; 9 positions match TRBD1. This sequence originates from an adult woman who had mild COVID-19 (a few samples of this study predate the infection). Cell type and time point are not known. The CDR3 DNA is TGTGCCAGCAGCTTAGATCCGGGACAGGGTATCAGGCCTGAAGCTTTCTTT. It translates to CASSLDPGQGIRPEAFF.